This T cell receptor (beta chain) stems from a study of blood T cell repertoires in COVID-19. This clone occurred once. TCRdb's copy holds only in-frame clones and misses some; the assay was immunoSEQ multiplex PCR. The table lists about 200,000 clones, about 86% of them singletons, with 0.65% to 0.95% in the top ten. Sample: peripheral blood. The TCR originated in a woman between 65 and 79 years old with acute or convalescent COVID-19.

Here the CDR3 reads CASSIVVEFYYGYTF. The DNA of the CDR3 is TGTGCCAGTAGTATAGTTGTTGAGTTCTACTATGGCTACACCTTC. V usage is TRBV19 and J usage is TRBJ1-2; no clear D gene. The length of the CDR3 is 15 residues. CDR1 LNHDA and CDR2 SQIVND come from the germline V gene (reference sequence). V was clipped by 1 base and J by 3 bases, with 12 bases between them.